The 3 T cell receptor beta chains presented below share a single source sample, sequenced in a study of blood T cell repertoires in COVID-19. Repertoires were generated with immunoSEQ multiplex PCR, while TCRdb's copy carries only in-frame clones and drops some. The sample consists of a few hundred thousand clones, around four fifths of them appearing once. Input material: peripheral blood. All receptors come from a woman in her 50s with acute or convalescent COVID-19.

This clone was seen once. CDR3 sequence: CAWSSGGSYNSPLHF. The CDR3 bases are TGTGCCTGGAGCAGCGGGGGGAGTTATAATTCACCCCTCCACTTT. The chain has TRBV30 and TRBJ1-6; D possibly corresponds to TRBD1 (5 bases). The CDR3 sequence is 15 residues long. V shed 3 bases and J shed 4 bases, with 13 bases lying between them. Germline lookup yields CDR1 GTSNPN and CDR2 SVGIG (reference sequence).

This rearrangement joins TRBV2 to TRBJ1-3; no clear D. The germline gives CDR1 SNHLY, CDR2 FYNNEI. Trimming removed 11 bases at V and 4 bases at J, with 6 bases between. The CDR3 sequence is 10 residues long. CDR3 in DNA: TGTGCCCGCGGGGGAAACACCATATATTTT. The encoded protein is CARGGNTIYF.

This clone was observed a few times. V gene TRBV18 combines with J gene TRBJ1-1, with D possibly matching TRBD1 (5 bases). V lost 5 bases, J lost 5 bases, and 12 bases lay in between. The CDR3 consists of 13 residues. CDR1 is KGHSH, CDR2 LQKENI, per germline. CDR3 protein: CASSESGDTEAFF. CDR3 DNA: TGTGCCAGCTCAGAATCGGGGGATACTGAAGCTTTCTTT.